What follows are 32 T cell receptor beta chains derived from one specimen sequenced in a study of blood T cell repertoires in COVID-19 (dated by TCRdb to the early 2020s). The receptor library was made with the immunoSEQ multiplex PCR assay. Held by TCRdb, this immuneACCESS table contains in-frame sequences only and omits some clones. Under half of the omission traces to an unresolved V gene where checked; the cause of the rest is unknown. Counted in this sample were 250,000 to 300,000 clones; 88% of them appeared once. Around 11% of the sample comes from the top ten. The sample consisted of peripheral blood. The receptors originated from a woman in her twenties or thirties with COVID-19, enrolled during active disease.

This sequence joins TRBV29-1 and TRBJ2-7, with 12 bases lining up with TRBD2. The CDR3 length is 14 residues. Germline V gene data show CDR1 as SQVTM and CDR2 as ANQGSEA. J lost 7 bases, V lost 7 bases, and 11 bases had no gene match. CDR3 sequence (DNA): TGCAGCGCAAAGACTAGCGGGAGTTATTATGAGCAGTACTTC. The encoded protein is CSAKTSGSYYEQYF.

The CDR3 here is CASSGDSPGNYGYTF. As DNA, the CDR3 is TGTGCCAGCAGTGGGGACAGCCCCGGGAACTATGGCTACACCTTC. The chain joins TRBV2 to TRBJ1-2; 7 bases match TRBD1. The CDR3 contains 15 residues. V trimming: 4 bases; J trimming: 2 bases; junction bases outside the gene matches: 7. The germline CDR1 and CDR2 sequences are SNHLY and FYNNEI.

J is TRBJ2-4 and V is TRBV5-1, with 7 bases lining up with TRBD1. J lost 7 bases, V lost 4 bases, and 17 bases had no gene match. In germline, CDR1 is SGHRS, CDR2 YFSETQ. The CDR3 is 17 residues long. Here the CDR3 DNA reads TGCGCCAGCAGCCCCGGGACAGCCGTTGGAGGCGGCAACATTCAGTACTTC. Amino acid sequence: CASSPGTAVGGGNIQYF.

This chain's CDR3 is CASSQTGVEETQYF. In nucleotides, the CDR3 is TGTGCCAGCAGTCAAACAGGGGTTGAGGAGACCCAGTACTTC. The rearrangement uses TRBV6-2 or TRBV6-3 and TRBJ2-5, with 7 bases fitting TRBD1. This CDR3 has 14 residues. With V trimmed by 5 bases and J by 5 bases, 8 bases remained unmatched. Per the germline V gene, CDR1 is MNHEY and CDR2 is SVGEGT.

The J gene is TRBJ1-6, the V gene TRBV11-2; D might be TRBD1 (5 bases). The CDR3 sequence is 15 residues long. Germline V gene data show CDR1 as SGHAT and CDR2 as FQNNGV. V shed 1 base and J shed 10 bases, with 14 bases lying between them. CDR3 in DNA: TGTGCCAGCAGCTTAGGGGCGGGGGGTAAATCACCCCTCCACTTT. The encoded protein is CASSLGAGGKSPLHF.

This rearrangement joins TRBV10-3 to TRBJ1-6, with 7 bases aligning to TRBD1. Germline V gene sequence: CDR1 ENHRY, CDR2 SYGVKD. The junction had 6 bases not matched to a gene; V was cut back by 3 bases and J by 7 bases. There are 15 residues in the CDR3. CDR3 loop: CAISERQGGNSPLHF. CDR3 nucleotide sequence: TGTGCCATCAGTGAACGGCAGGGGGGAAATTCACCCCTCCACTTT.

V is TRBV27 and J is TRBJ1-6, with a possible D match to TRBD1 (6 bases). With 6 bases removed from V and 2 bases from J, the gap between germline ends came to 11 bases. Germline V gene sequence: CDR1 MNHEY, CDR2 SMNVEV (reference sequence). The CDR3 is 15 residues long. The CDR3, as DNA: TGTGCCAGCAGCCAACAGGGACCCTATAATTCACCCCTCCACTTT. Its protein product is CASSQQGPYNSPLHF.

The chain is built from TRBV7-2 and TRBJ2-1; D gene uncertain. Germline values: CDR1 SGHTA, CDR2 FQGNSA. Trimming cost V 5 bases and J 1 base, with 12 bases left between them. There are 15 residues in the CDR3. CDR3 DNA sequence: TGTGCCAGCAGCCTAAACCAGGTATCCTACAATGAGCAGTTCTTC. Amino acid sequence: CASSLNQVSYNEQFF.

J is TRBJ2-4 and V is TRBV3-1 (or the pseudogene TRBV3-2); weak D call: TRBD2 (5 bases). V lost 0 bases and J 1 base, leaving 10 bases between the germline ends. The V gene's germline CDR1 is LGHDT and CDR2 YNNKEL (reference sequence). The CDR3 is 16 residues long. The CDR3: CASSQDEASAKNIQYF. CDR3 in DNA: TGTGCCAGCAGCCAAGATGAGGCTAGCGCCAAAAACATTCAGTACTTC.

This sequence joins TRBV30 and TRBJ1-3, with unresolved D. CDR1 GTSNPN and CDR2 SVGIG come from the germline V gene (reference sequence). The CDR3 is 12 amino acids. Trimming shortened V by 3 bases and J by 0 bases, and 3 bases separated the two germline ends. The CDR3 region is CAWSGSGNTIYF. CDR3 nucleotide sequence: TGTGCCTGGAGCGGCTCTGGAAACACCATATATTTT.

In DNA form, the CDR3 reads TGTGCCAGCAGGGATACAGGGGGAAAAAACGAGCAGTACTTC. This gives the protein CASRDTGGKNEQYF. The chain links TRBV7-9 to TRBJ2-7; 8 bases fit TRBD1. Germline loops: CDR1 SEHNR, CDR2 FQNEAQ (reference sequence). With V trimmed by 6 bases and J by 5 bases, 9 bases remained unmatched. The CDR3 contains 14 residues.

The CDR3 protein is CASSLLGSYQETQYF. CDR3 sequence (DNA): TGCGCCAGCAGCTTGCTAGGTTCGTACCAAGAGACCCAGTACTTC. The V call is TRBV5-1, the J call TRBJ2-5; D remains unclear. CDR1 is SGHRS and CDR2 is YFSETQ in the germline V gene. The CDR3 loop spans 15 amino acids. The germline V and J ends were trimmed by 1 base and 0 bases, with 10 bases remaining between them.

The CDR3 region is CASSIVEGSTEAFF. CDR3 DNA: TGTGCCAGTAGTATTGTTGAGGGTAGCACTGAAGCTTTCTTT. The V gene is TRBV19, the J gene TRBJ1-1; D is ambiguous. Trimming took 3 bases from V and 4 from J, leaving 12 bases between them. This CDR3 has 14 residues. Germline CDR1 reads LNHDA; CDR2 reads SQIVND (reference sequence).

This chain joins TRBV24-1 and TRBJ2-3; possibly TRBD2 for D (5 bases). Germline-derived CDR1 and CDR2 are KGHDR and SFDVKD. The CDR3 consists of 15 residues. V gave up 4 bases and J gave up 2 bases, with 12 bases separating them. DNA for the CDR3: TGTGCCACCAGTGAGGGCATCGGGGACACAGATACGCAGTATTTT. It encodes CATSEGIGDTDTQYF.

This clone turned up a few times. The CDR3 region is CASSESHRVSSYEQYF. The CDR3 DNA sequence: TGTGCCAGCAGTGAATCTCATCGGGTGAGCTCCTACGAGCAGTACTTC. The chain has TRBV25-1 and TRBJ2-7; D is uncertain. CDR1 and CDR2 (germline): MGHDK, SYGVNS. This CDR3 has 16 amino acids. Trimming cost V 1 base and J 0 bases, with 13 bases left between them.

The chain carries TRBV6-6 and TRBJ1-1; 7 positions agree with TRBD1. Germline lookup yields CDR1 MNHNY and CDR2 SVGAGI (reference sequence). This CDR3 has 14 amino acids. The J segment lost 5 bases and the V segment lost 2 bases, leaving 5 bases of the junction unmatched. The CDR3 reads CASSYRGRGTEAFF. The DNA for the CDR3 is TGTGCCAGCAGTTACAGGGGGCGAGGGACTGAAGCTTTCTTT.

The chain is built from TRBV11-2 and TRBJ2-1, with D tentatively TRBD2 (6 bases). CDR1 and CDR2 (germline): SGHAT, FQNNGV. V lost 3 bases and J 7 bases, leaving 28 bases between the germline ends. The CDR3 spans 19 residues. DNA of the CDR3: TGTGCCAGCAGCTTTTTCCCAGGGAAAAGCCCCGGGAGAGGGAATGAGCAGTTCTTC. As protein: CASSFFPGKSPGRGNEQFF.

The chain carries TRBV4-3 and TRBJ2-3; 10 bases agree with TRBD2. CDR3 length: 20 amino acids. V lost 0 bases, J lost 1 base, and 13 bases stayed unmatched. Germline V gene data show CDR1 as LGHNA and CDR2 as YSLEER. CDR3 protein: CASSQELLAGWIGGTDTQYF. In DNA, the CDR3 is TGCGCCAGCAGCCAAGAGTTACTAGCGGGATGGATAGGCGGCACAGATACGCAGTATTTT.

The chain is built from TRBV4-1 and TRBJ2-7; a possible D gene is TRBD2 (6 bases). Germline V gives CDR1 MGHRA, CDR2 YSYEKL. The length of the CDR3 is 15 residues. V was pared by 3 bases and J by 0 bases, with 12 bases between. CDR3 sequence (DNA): TGCGCCAGCAGCCACGCGGGACGCAGCTCCTACGAGCAGTACTTC. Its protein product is CASSHAGRSSYEQYF.

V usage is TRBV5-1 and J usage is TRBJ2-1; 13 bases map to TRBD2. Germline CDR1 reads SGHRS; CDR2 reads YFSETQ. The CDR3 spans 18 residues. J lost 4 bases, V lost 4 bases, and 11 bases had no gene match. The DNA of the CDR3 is TGCGCCAGCAGCGCAATCCTACCGGGACTAGCGGGGTACAATGAGCAGTTCTTC. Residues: CASSAILPGLAGYNEQFF.

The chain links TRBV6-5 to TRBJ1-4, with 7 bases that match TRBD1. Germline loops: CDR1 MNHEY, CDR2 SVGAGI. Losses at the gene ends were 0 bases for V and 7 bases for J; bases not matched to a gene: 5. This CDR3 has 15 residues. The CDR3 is CASSYSPRGAEKLFF. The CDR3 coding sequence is TGTGCCAGCAGTTACTCCCCCAGGGGGGCTGAAAAACTGTTTTTT.

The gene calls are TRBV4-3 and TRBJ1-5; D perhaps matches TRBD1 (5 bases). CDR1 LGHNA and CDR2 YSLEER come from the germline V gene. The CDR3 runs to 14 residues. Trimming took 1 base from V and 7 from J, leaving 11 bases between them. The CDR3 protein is CASSQAQVKQPQHF. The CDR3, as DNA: TGCGCCAGCAGCCAAGCACAGGTTAAGCAGCCCCAGCATTTT.

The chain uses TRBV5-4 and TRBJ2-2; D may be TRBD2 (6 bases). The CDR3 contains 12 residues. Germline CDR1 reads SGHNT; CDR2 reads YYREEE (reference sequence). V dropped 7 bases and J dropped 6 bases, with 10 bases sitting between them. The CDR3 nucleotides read TGTGCCAGCTTGACGGGAGCCGGGGAGCTGTTTTTT. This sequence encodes CASLTGAGELFF. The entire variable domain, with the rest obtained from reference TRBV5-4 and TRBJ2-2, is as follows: ETGVTQSPTHLIKTRGQQVTLRCSSQSGHNTVSWYQQALGQGPQFIFQYYREEENGRGNFPPRFSGLQFPNYSSELNVNALELDDSALYLCASLTGAGELFFGEGSRLTVL.

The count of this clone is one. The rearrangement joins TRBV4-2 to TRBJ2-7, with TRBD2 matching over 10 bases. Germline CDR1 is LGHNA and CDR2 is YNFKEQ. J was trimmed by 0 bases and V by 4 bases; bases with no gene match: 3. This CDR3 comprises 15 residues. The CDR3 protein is CASSLRTSGSYEQYF. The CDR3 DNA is TGTGCCAGCAGCCTCCGGACTAGCGGCTCCTACGAGCAGTACTTC.

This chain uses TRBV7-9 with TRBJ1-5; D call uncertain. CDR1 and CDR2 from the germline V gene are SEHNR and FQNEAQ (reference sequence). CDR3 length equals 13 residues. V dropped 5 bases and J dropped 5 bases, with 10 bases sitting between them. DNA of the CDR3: TGTGCCAGCAGCCAAGGACTGGATCAGCCCCAGCATTTT. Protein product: CASSQGLDQPQHF.

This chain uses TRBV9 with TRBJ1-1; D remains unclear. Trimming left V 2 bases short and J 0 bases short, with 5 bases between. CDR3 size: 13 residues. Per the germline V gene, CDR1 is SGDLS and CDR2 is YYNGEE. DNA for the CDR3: TGTGCCAGCAGCGTCACATTGAACACTGAAGCTTTCTTT. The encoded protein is CASSVTLNTEAFF.

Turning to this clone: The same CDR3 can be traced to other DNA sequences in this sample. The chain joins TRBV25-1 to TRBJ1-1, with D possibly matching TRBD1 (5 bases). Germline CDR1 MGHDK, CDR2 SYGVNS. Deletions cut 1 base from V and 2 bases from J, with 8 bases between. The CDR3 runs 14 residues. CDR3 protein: CASSEWGGNTEAFF. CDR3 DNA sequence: TGTGCCAGCAGTGAATGGGGGGGTAACACTGAAGCTTTCTTT. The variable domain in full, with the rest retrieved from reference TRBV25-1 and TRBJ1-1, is EADIYQTPRYLVIGTGKKITLECSQTMGHDKMYWYQQDPGMELHLIHYSYGVNSTEKGDLSSESTVSRIRTEHFPLTLESARPSHTSQYLCASSEWGGNTEAFFGQGTRLTVV.

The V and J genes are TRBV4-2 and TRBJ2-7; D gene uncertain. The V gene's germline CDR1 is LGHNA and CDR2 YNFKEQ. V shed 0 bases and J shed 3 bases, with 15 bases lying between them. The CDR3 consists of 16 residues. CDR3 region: CASSQDRSLELYEQYF. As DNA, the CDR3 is TGTGCCAGCAGCCAAGACAGGTCCCTCGAACTCTACGAGCAGTACTTC.

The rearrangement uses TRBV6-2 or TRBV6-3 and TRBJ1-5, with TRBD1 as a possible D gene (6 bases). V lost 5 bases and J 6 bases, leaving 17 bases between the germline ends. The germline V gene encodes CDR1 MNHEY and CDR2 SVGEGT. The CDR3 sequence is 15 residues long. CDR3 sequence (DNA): TGTGCCAGCAGTCCCCAAGAACAGGGTCGTCAGCCCCAGCATTTT. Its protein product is CASSPQEQGRQPQHF.

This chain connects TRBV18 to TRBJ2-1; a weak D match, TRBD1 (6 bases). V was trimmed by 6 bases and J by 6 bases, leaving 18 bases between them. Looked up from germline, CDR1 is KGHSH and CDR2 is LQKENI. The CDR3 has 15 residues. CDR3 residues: CASSSGRRGFNEQFF. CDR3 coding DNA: TGTGCCAGCTCTTCGGGACGCAGGGGTTTCAATGAGCAGTTCTTC.

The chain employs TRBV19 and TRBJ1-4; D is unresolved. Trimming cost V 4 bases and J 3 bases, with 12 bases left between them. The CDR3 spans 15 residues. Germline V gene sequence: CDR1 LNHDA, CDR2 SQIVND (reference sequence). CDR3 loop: CASSTPTVSNEKLFF. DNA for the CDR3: TGTGCCAGTAGTACCCCAACGGTCTCTAATGAAAAACTGTTTTTT.

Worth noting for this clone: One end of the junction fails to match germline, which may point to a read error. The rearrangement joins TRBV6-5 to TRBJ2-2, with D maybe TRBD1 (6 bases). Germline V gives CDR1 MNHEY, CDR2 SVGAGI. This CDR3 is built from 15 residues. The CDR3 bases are TGTGCCAGCAGCTACTCAAGGGGGACGGGCGGGGAGCTGTTTTTT. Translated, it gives CASSYSRGTGGELFF.